Below, 5 T cell receptor beta chains from the same sample are listed, as sequenced in a study of read filtering for tumor transcriptome and immune sequencing. From approximately 400 ng of RNA, a library with molecular barcoded alpha/delta and beta/gamma adaptors was made. TCRdb recomputed calls from the reads with MiXCR, one row per CDR3 protein. The profile shows 5,000 to 6,000 distinct CDR3 sequences, just over 20% of them singletons. Sequenced material: a population of CD138-negative cells sorted from bone marrow. The receptor set was obtained from a donor aged 40 or over with multiple myeloma.

At least ten counts were recorded for this clonotype. The chain employs TRBV19 and TRBJ2-5, with a weak D call TRBD2 (6 bases). Trimming stripped 5 bases from V and 7 bases from J, with 17 bases between. The CDR3 length is 14 residues. Germline-derived CDR1 and CDR2 are LNHDA and SQIVND (reference sequence). The CDR3 here is CASSLGGEVRTQYF. CDR3 sequence (DNA): TGTGCCAGTAGTTTAGGAGGGGAGGTGCGGACCCAGTACTTC.

The V gene is TRBV6-1, the J gene TRBJ1-4, with D possibly TRBD1 on 6 matching bases. This CDR3 comprises 13 residues. Germline V gene data show CDR1 as MNHNS and CDR2 as SASEGT. Trimming took off 2 bases at V and 7 bases at J, with 8 bases between the two ends. CDR3 in DNA: TGTGCCAGCAGTGAAACAGGGAGTGAAAAACTGTTTTTT. Its translation is CASSETGSEKLFF.

This clonotype came up many times. The chain uses TRBV19 and TRBJ1-1; D call uncertain. This CDR3 is built from 12 residues. The V gene's germline CDR1 is LNHDA and CDR2 SQIVND (reference sequence). Deletions cut 5 bases from V and 5 bases from J, with 9 bases between. This CDR3 reads CASSVAFTEAFF. CDR3 nucleotides: TGTGCCAGTAGTGTCGCCTTTACTGAAGCTTTCTTT.

As regards this clonotype: Lacking the conserved final phenylalanine or tryptophan, this CDR3 likely reflects a read error. This chain connects TRBV27 to TRBJ1-5; D remains ambiguous. The germline CDR1 and CDR2 sequences are MNHEY and SMNVEV (reference sequence). This CDR3 comprises 13 residues. In DNA, the CDR3 is TGTGCCGGCAGCCGGCTCCGAGATCAGCCCCAGCATCTT. It is translated as CAGSRLRDQPQHL.

This clonotype was seen a few times. The rearrangement joins TRBV9 to TRBJ1-5; D gene unclear. The germline V gene has CDR1 SGDLS and CDR2 YYNGEE. The CDR3 covers 15 residues. Trimming left V 0 bases short and J 2 bases short, with 9 bases between. CDR3 nucleotides: TGTGCCAGCAGCGTAGGAGGGCTCGGCAATCAGCCCCAGCATTTT. Protein sequence: CASSVGGLGNQPQHF. Full variable domain (missing parts from reference TRBV9 and TRBJ1-5): DSGVTQTPKHLITATGQRVTLRCSPRSGDLSVYWYQQSLDQGLQFLIQYYNGEERAKGNILERFSAQQFPDLHSELNLSSLELGDSALYFCASSVGGLGNQPQHFGDGTRLSIL.